Given below is one TCR beta chain in context. The specificity of this receptor is unknown. The sample holds no much larger clone one base away, and base qualities are not on file. The immunoSEQ Assay was used to sequence TCR beta CDR3 regions from DNA. Per the original workflow: To compute T cell density, TCR beta template counts were normalized to usable DNA, which was estimated by amplifying housekeeping genes. The preseqR package was used to estimate richness by extrapolating to 400,000 templates for PBMC samples and to 120,000 templates for tissue samples. Clonality was calculated as one minus Pielou's evenness. Tissue-enriched TCRs were identified by differential abundance testing using productive amino-acid clonotypes, minimum total count 5 and alpha 0.1. Repertoire overlap between compartments was quantified with the Jaccard Index and Morisita Overlap Index. GLIPH clustered TCR beta CDR3s with public tetramer-defined viral CDR3s; viral motifs required at least three viral sequences plus V-gene enrichment. TCRdb's version of the immuneACCESS table is confined to in-frame rearrangements and falls short of the full clone set. An unresolved V gene accounts for under half of the shortfall where checked; the remainder is of unknown origin. V, J and clone size are those of that table, while D and trimming were read from the DNA. Counted in this sample were under 10,000 clones; approximately 95% of them appeared once. The biggest ten clones account for under 3.5% of the sample.

The source of the sample is a study of T cells in localized non-small cell lung cancer (dated by TCRdb to about 2020). Turning to the overall study: The study examined T cell repertoires in a few hundred patients with early-stage NSCLC and compared tumors with uninvolved tumor-adjacent lungs. The mean age of the NSCLC patients was about 64 years, with 130 or so men and around 100 women. The cohort comprised under 250 treatment-naïve NSCLC patients with resected, localized lung tumors. Overall study outcomes, separate from this receptor: The highest T cell clonality was observed in uninvolved tumor-adjacent lung, where clonality exceeded that of tumor, suggesting that antigenic responses were more focused in uninvolved tumor-adjacent lung. A median of around 60 of the top 100 tumor clones turned up in the paired uninvolved adjacent lung, and 25 to 30 of those clones also ranked among the top 100 of that same adjacent lung. Higher T cell density in blood was associated with longer overall survival, whereas higher clonality in adjacent lung was associated with shorter survival. Multi-region tumor sequencing was not performed, so intratumor heterogeneity could not be excluded. Because the study design was exploratory, TCR variables were selected using unadjusted p-values without false-discovery rate correction.

At diagnosis, peripheral blood, uninvolved tumor-adjacent lung and tumor were collected and were preserved as a mix of fresh-frozen and FFPE material. For TCR repertoire profiling, the blood samples were analyzed as peripheral blood mononuclear cells. V and J are truncated by 1 base and 3 bases respectively, leaving an intervening sequence of 4 bases. According to the germline V gene, CDR1 reads SGHDN and CDR2 reads FVKESK. Its CDR3 holds 14 amino acids, cysteine through phenylalanine. The kept DNA is CDR3 alone, 42 bases in frame from the first base. This receptor chain uses TRBV14 and TRBJ2-6; no confident D gene assignment can be made. This TCR derives from a woman aged 35 to 75 with stage I lung adenocarcinoma. The sample was peripheral blood, taken before any cancer treatment. In nucleotide form, the sequence is TGTGCCAGCAGCCAAGGGTTTGGGGCCAACGTCCTGACTTTC. Its translation reads: CASSQGFGANVLTF.